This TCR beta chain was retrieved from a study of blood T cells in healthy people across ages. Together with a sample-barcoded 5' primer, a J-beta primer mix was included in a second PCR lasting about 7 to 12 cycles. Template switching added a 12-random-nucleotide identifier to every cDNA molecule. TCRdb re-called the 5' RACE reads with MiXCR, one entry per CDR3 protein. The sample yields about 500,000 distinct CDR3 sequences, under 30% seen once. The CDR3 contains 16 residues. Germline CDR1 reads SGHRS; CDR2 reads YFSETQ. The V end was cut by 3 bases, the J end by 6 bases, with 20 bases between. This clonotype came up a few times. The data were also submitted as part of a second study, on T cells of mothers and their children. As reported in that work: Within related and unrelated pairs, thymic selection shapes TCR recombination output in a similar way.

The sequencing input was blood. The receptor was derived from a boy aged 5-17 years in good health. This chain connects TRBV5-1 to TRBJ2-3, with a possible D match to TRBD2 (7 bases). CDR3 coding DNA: TGCGCCAGCAGCTGGGGGGGACAACCCAGGACCGATACGCAGTATTTT. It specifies CASSWGGQPRTDTQYF.